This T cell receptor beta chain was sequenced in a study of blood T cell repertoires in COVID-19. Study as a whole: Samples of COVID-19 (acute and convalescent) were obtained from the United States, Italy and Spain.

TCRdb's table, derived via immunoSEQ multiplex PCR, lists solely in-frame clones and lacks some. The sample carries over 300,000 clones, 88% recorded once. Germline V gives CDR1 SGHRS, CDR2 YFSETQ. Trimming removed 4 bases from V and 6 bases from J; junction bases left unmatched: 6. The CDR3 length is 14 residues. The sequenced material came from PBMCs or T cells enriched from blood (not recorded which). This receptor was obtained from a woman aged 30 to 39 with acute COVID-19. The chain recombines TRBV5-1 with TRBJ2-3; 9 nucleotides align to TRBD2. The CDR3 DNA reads TGCGCCAGCAGCCTGATAGCGGGGGCTGATACGCAGTATTTT. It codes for CASSLIAGADTQYF.